Listed below are T cell receptor beta chains from one sample, sequenced in a study of T cell repertoires in cytomegalovirus infection. Using its own MiXCR run on the reads, TCRdb lists one record per CDR3 protein. The sample includes about 740,000 distinct CDR3 sequences, 35% of them seen just once. Sequencing input: PBMCs. The receptors were gathered from a human donor in good health (CMV status not recorded). Some clones in this sample may be carry-over from other donors' samples. CDR3s include the opening cysteine and the closing phenylalanine or tryptophan. D genes are given only for firm matches. Size tells how often a clone was seen (once, few, many) or the class of an expanded clone, and some rows leave it out.

V gene: TRBV7-6
J gene: TRBJ1-2
D gene: -
clone size: few
CDR3 DNA: TGTGCCAGCAGCCCGGTCCAGTTTGGCAATTGGGGCTACACCTTC
CDR3 protein: CASSPVQFGNWGYTF

V gene: TRBV7-6
J gene: TRBJ2-1
D gene: -
clone size: many
CDR3 DNA: TGTGCCAGCAGCTTAGAGCAACCGAGCGGAGAACTTTACAATGAGCAGTTCTTC
CDR3 protein: CASSLEQPSGELYNEQFF

V gene: TRBV5-6
J gene: TRBJ1-5
D gene: -
clone size: once
CDR3 DNA: TGTGCCAGCAGCTTGGCCCTCGGGGGCTGGCAGCCCCAGCATTTT
CDR3 protein: CASSLALGGWQPQHF

V gene: TRBV7-6
J gene: TRBJ2-3
D gene: -
clone size: many
CDR3 DNA: TGTGCCAGCAGCTCAGATCTCGCGGGGACTACAGATACGCAGTATTTT
CDR3 protein: CASSSDLAGTTDTQYF

V gene: TRBV7-9
J gene: TRBJ2-7
D gene: TRBD1
clone size: -
CDR3 DNA: TGTTCCAGCAGTTCCGGGACAGGGGCTTCCTACGAGCATTACTTC
CDR3 protein: CSSSSGTGASYEHYF

V gene: TRBV10-3
J gene: TRBJ2-2
D gene: -
clone size: few
CDR3 DNA: TGTGCCATCAGGTCCGGGGGCAACACCGGGGAGCTGTTTTTT
CDR3 protein: CAIRSGGNTGELFF

V gene: TRBV7-9
J gene: TRBJ1-4
D gene: -
clone size: few
CDR3 DNA: TGTGCCAGCAGCTTCGAGCGGGAAGGGCCAAAACTGTTTTTT
CDR3 protein: CASSFEREGPKLFF

V gene: TRBV7-2
J gene: TRBJ1-3
D gene: -
clone size: few
CDR3 DNA: TGTGCCAGCAGCTTACAGGGGCCGCATTCTGGAAACACCATATATTTT
CDR3 protein: CASSLQGPHSGNTIYF

V gene: TRBV6-5
J gene: TRBJ1-2
D gene: -
clone size: few
CDR3 DNA: TGTGCCAGCAGTCCACTTGGGGGGTGCCATGGCTACACCTTC
CDR3 protein: CASSPLGGCHGYTF

V gene: TRBV27
J gene: TRBJ2-7
D gene: -
clone size: -
CDR3 DNA: TGTGCCAGCAGTTTAAGGCCCCCGGTAGGGAGGTCGTACGAGCAGTACTTC
CDR3 protein: CASSLRPPVGRSYEQYF

V gene: TRBV19
J gene: TRBJ2-7
D gene: -
clone size: -
CDR3 DNA: TGTGCCAGTAGTACCTCTATGGACTACTCCTACGAGCAGTACTTC
CDR3 protein: CASSTSMDYSYEQYF